This TCR beta chain was recovered during a study of blood T cell repertoires in COVID-19. Study background: T cells, B-cell-depleted T cells, or PBMCs supplied cDNA or gDNA.

This clone was observed a handful of times. The CDR3 totals 12 residues. Germline values: CDR1 SGHTA, CDR2 FQGTGA. Between the trimmed V and J ends, which lost 6 bases and 13 bases, there was a span of 18 bases. The protocol was immunoSEQ multiplex PCR, while the TCRdb copy is restricted to in-frame clones and leaves out a portion. The sample lists 250,000 to 300,000 clones, just over 90% seen once, with approximately 2% in the top ten. Sequenced material: peripheral blood. This clonotype was sampled from a woman under 40 with COVID-19, enrolled during active disease. This sequence joins TRBV7-3 and TRBJ1-1; D not certain. CDR3 DNA sequence: TGTGCCAGCAGTATAAGGCCTGGTCTAGTTTTCTTT. Translated, it gives CASSIRPGLVFF.